The 28 T cell receptor beta chains reported below all come from one sample, sequenced in a study of blood T cell repertoires in COVID-19. Measured with immunoSEQ multiplex PCR; TCRdb has only the in-frame clones, and not every one. This table holds approximately 180,000 clones, 88% found once. The sample taken for sequencing was peripheral blood. All receptors come from a human donor in a cohort sampled during active COVID-19.

The V call is TRBV9, the J call TRBJ1-1; D is unresolved. Trimming removed 0 bases at V and 3 bases at J, with 6 bases between. Germline assignment: CDR1 SGDLS and CDR2 YYNGEE. The CDR3 totals 13 residues. CDR3 DNA sequence: TGTGCCAGCAGCGTAGCTCAGGACACTGAAGCTTTCTTT. Protein: CASSVAQDTEAFF. Using reference TRBV9 and TRBJ1-1 for the parts outside the CDR3, the full variable domain is DSGVTQTPKHLITATGQRVTLRCSPRSGDLSVYWYQQSLDQGLQFLIQYYNGEERAKGNILERFSAQQFPDLHSELNLSSLELGDSALYFCASSVAQDTEAFFGQGTRLTVV.

V usage is TRBV21-1 and J usage is TRBJ1-5; TRBD1, the D gene given by the table, was not confirmed from the DNA. TRBV21-1 is shown as a pseudogene. The CDR3 length is 15 residues. CDR3 region: CASRILGLSNQPQHF. In DNA form, the CDR3 reads TGTGCCAGCAGAATATTGGGGCTTAGCAATCAGCCCCAGCATTTT.

This chain uses TRBV30 with TRBJ1-5; tentative D call: TRBD1 (6 bases). Germline assignment: CDR1 GTSNPN and CDR2 SVGIG (reference sequence). The germline V and J ends were trimmed by 0 bases and 0 bases, with 9 bases remaining between them. The CDR3 covers 15 residues. The chain's CDR3 is CAWSVQGYSNQPQHF. The CDR3 DNA is TGTGCCTGGAGTGTACAGGGCTATAGCAATCAGCCCCAGCATTTT.

The chain employs TRBV5-1 and TRBJ2-7, with D perhaps matching TRBD1 (5 bases). This CDR3 is built from 13 residues. In germline, CDR1 is SGHRS, CDR2 YFSETQ. Trimming stripped 4 bases from V and 3 bases from J, with 11 bases between. CDR3: CASSLDIYYEQYF. The CDR3 DNA follows: TGCGCCAGCAGCCTGGACATTTACTACGAGCAGTACTTC.

This rearrangement joins TRBV5-4 to TRBJ2-5, with 9 bases aligning to TRBD2. The J segment lost 1 base and the V segment lost 1 base, leaving 5 bases of the junction unmatched. The CDR3 consists of 16 residues. The germline V gene has CDR1 SGHNT and CDR2 YYREEE (reference sequence). DNA for the CDR3: TGTGCCAGCAGCTTGCCGAAGCGGGGGGCCCAAGAGACCCAGTACTTC. Translating gives CASSLPKRGAQETQYF.

The chain is built from TRBV6-5 and TRBJ2-1, with unresolved D. The CDR3 consists of 14 residues. CDR1 and CDR2 (germline): MNHEY, SVGAGI. Trimming removed 8 bases from V and 8 bases from J, with 19 bases in between. CDR3: CASGAIRKSDEQFF. The CDR3 DNA follows: TGTGCCAGCGGCGCCATCAGGAAGTCCGATGAGCAGTTCTTC.

The rearrangement joins TRBV24-1 to TRBJ2-3, with D tentatively TRBD2 (7 bases). CDR1 and CDR2 from the germline V gene are KGHDR and SFDVKD. The CDR3 loop spans 15 amino acids. V shed 10 bases and J shed 5 bases, with 21 bases lying between them. CDR3 nucleotides: TGTGCCACGGGGGGCGGAGCGGGAAGAATAGATACGCAGTATTTT. Amino acid sequence: CATGGGAGRIDTQYF.

This sequence joins TRBV7-6 and TRBJ1-1; D perhaps matches TRBD1 (5 bases). The CDR3 extends over 14 amino acids. The V and J ends lost 5 bases and 7 bases respectively, with 17 bases between them. Germline V CDR1 and CDR2: SGHVS, FNYEAQ. CDR3: CASSLGGGLSEAFF. Written as DNA, the CDR3 is TGTGCCAGCAGCCTAGGTGGGGGGTTGAGTGAAGCTTTCTTT.

The chain carries TRBV7-2 and TRBJ1-2, with D perhaps TRBD1 (5 bases). The CDR3 extends over 13 amino acids. Trimming left V 6 bases short and J 5 bases short, with 13 bases between. Germline assignment: CDR1 SGHTA and CDR2 FQGNSA. CDR3 sequence reads: CASRGAAGYGYTF. CDR3 DNA: TGTGCCAGCAGAGGCGCAGCAGGGTATGGCTACACCTTC.

This sequence joins TRBV9 and TRBJ1-4; 8 bases align to TRBD1. The CDR3 totals 15 residues. The germline gives CDR1 SGDLS, CDR2 YYNGEE. V lost 3 bases to trimming and J lost 7 bases; unmatched junction nucleotides: 8. CDR3 loop: CASSALAGGGEKLFF. In nucleotides, the CDR3 is TGTGCCAGCAGCGCGCTTGCAGGGGGCGGTGAAAAACTGTTTTTT. Filled out from reference TRBV9 and TRBJ1-4, the complete variable domain reads DSGVTQTPKHLITATGQRVTLRCSPRSGDLSVYWYQQSLDQGLQFLIQYYNGEERAKGNILERFSAQQFPDLHSELNLSSLELGDSALYFCASSALAGGGEKLFFGSGTQLSVL.

This clone was observed a handful of times. V gene TRBV11-2 combines with J gene TRBJ2-7; D remains unclear. The CDR3 spans 14 residues. The germline gives CDR1 SGHAT, CDR2 FQNNGV. Deletions cut 1 base from V and 3 bases from J, with 10 bases between. The CDR3 coding sequence is TGTGCCAGCAGCTTAGTGAGACTGAACTACGAGCAGTACTTC. Amino acids: CASSLVRLNYEQYF. The full variable domain, with the rest looked up from reference TRBV11-2 and TRBJ2-7, is EAGVAQSPRYKIIEKRQSVAFWCNPISGHATLYWYQQILGQGPKLLIQFQNNGVVDDSQLPKDRFSAERLKGVDSTLKIQPAKLEDSAVYLCASSLVRLNYEQYFGPGTRLTVT.

V gene TRBV5-1 combines with J gene TRBJ2-7; 9 bases fit TRBD2. The V segment lost 1 base and the J segment 0 bases; nucleotides outside the gene matches: 5. The CDR3 covers 16 residues. CDR1 and CDR2 (germline): SGHRS, YFSETQ. CDR3 DNA: TGCGCCAGCAGCTTGAGGGGCGGGAGGGACTCCTACGAGCAGTACTTC. Translated, it gives CASSLRGGRDSYEQYF.

This sequence joins TRBV11-2 and TRBJ2-4, with D maybe TRBD1 (6 bases). V shed 5 bases and J shed 8 bases, with 16 bases lying between them. The CDR3 sequence is 14 residues long. Germline-derived CDR1 and CDR2 are SGHAT and FQNNGV. DNA of the CDR3: TGTGCCAGCAGCGTTACCGGGACAATCGACATTCAGTACTTC. It translates to CASSVTGTIDIQYF.

The chain couples TRBV19 to TRBJ1-6; D is unclear. This CDR3 is 14 amino acids long. The V gene lost 2 bases and the J gene lost 5 bases, with 7 bases spanning the gap. Germline-derived CDR1 and CDR2 are LNHDA and SQIVND (reference sequence). As DNA, the CDR3 is TGTGCCAGTAGTATAAACAGAGATAATTCACCCCTCCACTTT. It translates to CASSINRDNSPLHF.

This chain uses TRBV30 with TRBJ1-4; no firm D call. Germline CDR1 is GTSNPN and CDR2 is SVGIG (reference sequence). This CDR3 region has 12 residues. Trimming left V 1 base short and J 8 bases short, with 8 bases between. For the CDR3, the DNA is TGTGCCTGGAGTGCGTCCGTCGAAAAACTGTTTTTT. Encoded protein: CAWSASVEKLFF.

The rearrangement joins TRBV18 to TRBJ2-7; perhaps TRBD1 as D (6 bases). CDR3 length: 13 residues. V lost 5 bases, J lost 5 bases, and 13 bases lay in between. CDR1 and CDR2 (germline): KGHSH, LQKENI. As DNA, the CDR3 is TGTGCCAGCTCAACGAGGGGACAAGACGAGCAGTACTTC. Encoded protein: CASSTRGQDEQYF.

The V and J genes are TRBV19 and TRBJ2-6, with D possibly matching TRBD2 (5 bases). Germline V CDR1 and CDR2: LNHDA, SQIVND (reference sequence). The V gene lost 11 bases and the J gene lost 3 bases, with 14 bases spanning the gap. CDR3 length: 14 residues. In DNA, the CDR3 is TGTGCCGCGAGGGCCATAGGTGGGGCCAACGTCCTGACTTTC. As protein: CAARAIGGANVLTF.

The V gene is TRBV14, the J gene TRBJ2-3, with D tentatively TRBD1 (6 bases). The length of the CDR3 is 13 residues. Germline lookup yields CDR1 SGHDN and CDR2 FVKESK. The V and J ends lost 1 base and 6 bases respectively, with 8 bases between them. As DNA, the CDR3 is TGTGCCAGCAGCCAAGGGGGGCCGGATACGCAGTATTTT. Its translation is CASSQGGPDTQYF.

The genes are TRBV28 and TRBJ1-3; 7 nucleotides line up with TRBD1. CDR3 length equals 15 residues. Germline-derived CDR1 and CDR2 are MDHEN and SYDVKM. J was trimmed by 9 bases and V by 6 bases; bases with no gene match: 14. CDR3 nucleotide sequence: TGTGCCAGCAGCCACGGGGACAGCCGTAGGGGCACCATATATTTT. It is translated as CASSHGDSRRGTIYF.

The rearrangement joins TRBV10-3 to TRBJ2-1; TRBD2 aligns across 8 bases. The junction had 20 bases not matched to a gene; V was cut back by 4 bases and J by 9 bases. CDR3 size: 18 residues. Germline lookup yields CDR1 ENHRY and CDR2 SYGVKD. CDR3 bases: TGTGCCATCAGTGGTCCCCGGGGAAGGAATAGCGGGGTGTTTGAGCAGTTCTTC. Encoded protein: CAISGPRGRNSGVFEQFF.

The V gene is TRBV5-4, the J gene TRBJ2-3; weak D call: TRBD2 (5 bases). Germline CDR1 and CDR2: SGHNT and YYREEE (reference sequence). The CDR3 sequence is 15 residues long. V was pared by 0 bases and J by 0 bases, with 8 bases between. The CDR3 nucleotides are TGTGCCAGCAGCTTGGTGGCTAGCAGCACAGATACGCAGTATTTT. Protein: CASSLVASSTDTQYF. The full variable domain, with the rest looked up from reference TRBV5-4 and TRBJ2-3, is ETGVTQSPTHLIKTRGQQVTLRCSSQSGHNTVSWYQQALGQGPQFIFQYYREEENGRGNFPPRFSGLQFPNYSSELNVNALELDDSALYLCASSLVASSTDTQYFGPGTRLTVL.

V and J are TRBV5-1 and TRBJ1-1, with D possibly TRBD1 on 5 matching bases. The CDR3 sequence is 12 residues long. Germline loops: CDR1 SGHRS, CDR2 YFSETQ. Trimming cost V 5 bases and J 4 bases, with 9 bases left between them. The CDR3 DNA follows: TGCGCCAGCAGAGGGGAGGGCACTGAAGCTTTCTTT. Its translation: CASRGEGTEAFF. The full variable domain, its missing parts supplied by reference TRBV5-1 and TRBJ1-1, is KAGVTQTPRYLIKTRGQQVTLSCSPISGHRSVSWYQQTPGQGLQFLFEYFSETQRNKGNFPGRFSGRQFSNSRSEMNVSTLELGDSALYLCASRGEGTEAFFGQGTRLTVV.

The chain recombines TRBV3-1 (or the pseudogene TRBV3-2) with TRBJ1-6; 8 positions agree with TRBD1. From germline, CDR1 is LGHDT and CDR2 YNNKEL (reference sequence). Trimming took 3 bases from V and 7 from J; bases not matched to a gene: 2. The length of the CDR3 is 14 residues. CDR3 sequence: CASSQRQGNSPLHF. The CDR3 DNA follows: TGTGCCAGCAGCCAGCGACAGGGGAATTCACCCCTCCACTTT.

The chain joins TRBV7-6 to TRBJ2-7, with D possibly TRBD2 on 5 matching bases. V was shortened by 5 bases and J by 4 bases, with 18 bases between the two germline ends. The germline V gene encodes CDR1 SGHVS and CDR2 FNYEAQ. This CDR3 contains 15 residues. CDR3 region: CASSPPGEGGYEQYF. The CDR3 nucleotides are TGTGCCAGCAGCCCACCCGGTGAGGGCGGGTACGAGCAGTACTTC.

The V and J genes are TRBV7-2 and TRBJ2-2, with 7 nucleotides matching TRBD1. CDR3 length: 15 amino acids. Trimming removed 4 bases from V and 7 bases from J; junction bases left unmatched: 9. Germline CDR1 reads SGHTA; CDR2 reads FQGNSA. This chain's CDR3 is CASSSRTGFGGELFF. The CDR3 DNA follows: TGTGCCAGCAGCTCCCGGACAGGCTTCGGCGGGGAGCTGTTTTTT.

This clone appeared a few times. Other DNA sequences of this sample code for an identical CDR3. The CDR3: CATSRDRGNTGELFF. CDR3 in DNA: TGTGCCACCAGCAGAGACAGAGGGAACACCGGGGAGCTGTTTTTT. The rearrangement uses TRBV15 and TRBJ2-2; D gene unclear. The CDR3 contains 15 residues. Between the trimmed V and J ends, which lost 0 bases and 1 base, there was a span of 6 bases. Germline V gene data show CDR1 as LNHNV and CDR2 as YYDKDF (reference sequence).

The rearrangement links TRBV4-3 to TRBJ2-1; D is possibly TRBD2 (6 bases). Per the germline V gene, CDR1 is LGHNA and CDR2 is YSLEER. The CDR3 consists of 17 residues. Trimming shortened V by 0 bases and J by 5 bases, and 17 bases separated the two germline ends. For the CDR3, the DNA is TGCGCCAGCAGCCAAGAACCCGTAGCGGTTAGGAACAATGAGCAGTTCTTC. As protein: CASSQEPVAVRNNEQFF.

This clone has only one observation. The chain combines TRBV29-1 with TRBJ1-2, with 8 bases lining up with TRBD1. Germline loops: CDR1 SQVTM, CDR2 ANQGSEA. CDR3 size: 13 residues. With 6 bases clipped from V and 4 bases from J, the junction kept 7 bases outside the gene matches. CDR3 bases: TGCAGCGTCGGACAGGGCCTCGGCTATGGCTACACCTTC. Translated, it gives CSVGQGLGYGYTF.